This T cell receptor beta chain is drawn from a study of blood T cell repertoires in COVID-19. Study summary: T cells, B-cell-depleted T cells, or PBMCs provided the cDNA or gDNA that served as material.

In the study's own analysis: Nucleated cell counts were estimated from reference gene primer amplification. Clones were read by immunoSEQ multiplex PCR, and TCRdb kept only the in-frame ones, dropping some. V and J calls and clone size are given by that table; D and trimming were obtained from the DNA. The data show just under 90,000 clones, more than 70% seen once. This clone has more than one count but fewer than ten. The CDR3 has 15 amino acids. CDR1 is MGHRA and CDR2 is YSYEKL in the germline V gene. Losses at the gene ends were 5 bases for V and 0 bases for J; bases not matched to a gene: 4. This rearrangement joins TRBV4-1 to TRBJ2-3, with 8 bases aligning to TRBD2. Sequencing was carried out using peripheral blood. The sequence came from an elderly woman with acute or convalescent COVID-19. CDR3 in DNA: TGCGCCAGCAGCGATAGCGGGGCTAGCACAGATACGCAGTATTTT. Protein product: CASSDSGASTDTQYF.